The sample holds many counts of the clone carrying this T cell receptor (beta chain). Its specificity is not known. This entry comes from a study of T cells in Graves' hyperthyroidism and ophthalmopathy. Authors of the study amplified TCR beta CDR3 regions from RNA transcripts. Using the HTBI primer set, a first-round RT-PCR was run on the TCR CDR3. In TCRdb, the multiplex PCR reads were re-called with MiXCR into one record per CDR3 protein. The table shows some 400,000 distinct CDR3 sequences, with about 13% occurring only once. PBMCs stemmed from less than 13 ml fresh peripheral blood. Looked up from germline, CDR1 is PRHDT and CDR2 is FYEKMQ (reference sequence). The CDR3 is 17 amino acids. V lost 0 bases, J lost 3 bases, and 9 bases stayed unmatched. Points from the study as a whole: A median 6.5 months before onset, the model predicted ophthalmopathy.

Sequenced: blood. The chain recombines TRBV13 with TRBJ2-7, with 9 nucleotides matching TRBD2. The TCR comes from a young man with Graves' hyperthyroidism that later progressed to Graves' ophthalmopathy. The CDR3 loop reads CASSLGRGGPSGYEQYF. DNA of the CDR3: TGTGCCAGCAGCTTAGGGCGGGGGGGGCCCTCGGGCTACGAGCAGTACTTC.